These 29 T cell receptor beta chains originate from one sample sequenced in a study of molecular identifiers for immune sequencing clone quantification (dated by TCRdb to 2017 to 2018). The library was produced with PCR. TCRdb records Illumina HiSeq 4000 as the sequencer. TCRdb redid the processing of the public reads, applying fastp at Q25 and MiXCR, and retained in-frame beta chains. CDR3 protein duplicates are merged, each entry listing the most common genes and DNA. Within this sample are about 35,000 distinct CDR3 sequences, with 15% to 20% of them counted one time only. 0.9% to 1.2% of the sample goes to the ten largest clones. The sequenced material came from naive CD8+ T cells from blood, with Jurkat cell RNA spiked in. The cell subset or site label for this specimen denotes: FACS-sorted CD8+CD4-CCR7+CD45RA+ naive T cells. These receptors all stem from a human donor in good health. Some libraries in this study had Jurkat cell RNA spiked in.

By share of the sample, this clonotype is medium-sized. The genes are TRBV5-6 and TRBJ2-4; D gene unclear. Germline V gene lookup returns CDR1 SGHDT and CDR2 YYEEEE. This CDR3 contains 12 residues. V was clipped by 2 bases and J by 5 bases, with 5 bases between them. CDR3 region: CASSFGENIQYF. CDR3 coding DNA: TGTGCCAGCAGCTTTGGAGAAAACATTCAGTACTTC.

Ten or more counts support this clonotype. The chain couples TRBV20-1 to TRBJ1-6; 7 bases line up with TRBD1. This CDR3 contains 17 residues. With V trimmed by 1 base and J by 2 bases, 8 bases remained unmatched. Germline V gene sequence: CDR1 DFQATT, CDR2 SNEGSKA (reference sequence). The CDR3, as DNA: TGCAGTGCTAGAGCTAGGGACAGTGGGGCCTATAATTCACCCCTCCACTTT. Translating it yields CSARARDSGAYNSPLHF.

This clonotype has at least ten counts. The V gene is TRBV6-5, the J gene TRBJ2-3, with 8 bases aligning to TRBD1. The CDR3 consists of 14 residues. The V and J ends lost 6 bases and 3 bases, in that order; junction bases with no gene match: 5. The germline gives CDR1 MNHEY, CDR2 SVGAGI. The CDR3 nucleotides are TGTGCCAGCAGCCCTTGGACAGGGACAGATACGCAGTATTTT. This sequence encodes CASSPWTGTDTQYF.

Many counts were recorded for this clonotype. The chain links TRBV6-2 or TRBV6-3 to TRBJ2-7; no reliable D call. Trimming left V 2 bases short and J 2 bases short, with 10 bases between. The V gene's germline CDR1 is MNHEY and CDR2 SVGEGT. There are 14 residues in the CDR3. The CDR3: CASSYGWGPYEQYF. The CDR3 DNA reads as TGTGCCAGCAGTTACGGGTGGGGTCCCTACGAGCAGTACTTC.

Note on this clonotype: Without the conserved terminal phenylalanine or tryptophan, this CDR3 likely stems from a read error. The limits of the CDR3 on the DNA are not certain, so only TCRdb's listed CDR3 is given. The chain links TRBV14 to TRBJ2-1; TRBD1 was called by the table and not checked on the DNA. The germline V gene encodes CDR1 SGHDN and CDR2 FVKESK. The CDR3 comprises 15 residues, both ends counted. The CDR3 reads CASSQVGGSYNEQSP.

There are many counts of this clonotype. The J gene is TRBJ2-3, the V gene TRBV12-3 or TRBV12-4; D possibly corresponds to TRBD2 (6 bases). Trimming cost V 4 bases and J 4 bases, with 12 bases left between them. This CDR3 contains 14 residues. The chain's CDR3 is CASSSLGGPDTQYF. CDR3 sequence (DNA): TGTGCCAGCAGTTCACTCGGAGGGCCAGATACGCAGTATTTT.

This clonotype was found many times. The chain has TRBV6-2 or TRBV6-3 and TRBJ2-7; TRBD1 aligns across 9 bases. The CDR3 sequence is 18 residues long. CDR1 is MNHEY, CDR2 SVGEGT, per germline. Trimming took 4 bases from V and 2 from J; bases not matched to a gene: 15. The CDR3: CASSWSGQGRFPAYEQYF. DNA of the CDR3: TGTGCCAGCAGTTGGTCGGGACAGGGCCGCTTCCCGGCCTACGAGCAGTACTTC.

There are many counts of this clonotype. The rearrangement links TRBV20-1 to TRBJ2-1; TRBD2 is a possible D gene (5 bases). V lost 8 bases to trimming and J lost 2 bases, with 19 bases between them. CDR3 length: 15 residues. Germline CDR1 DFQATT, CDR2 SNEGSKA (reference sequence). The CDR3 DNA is TGCAGTTCATTGCGGGTAGCAGATGCCTACAATGAGCAGTTCTTC. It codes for CSSLRVADAYNEQFF.

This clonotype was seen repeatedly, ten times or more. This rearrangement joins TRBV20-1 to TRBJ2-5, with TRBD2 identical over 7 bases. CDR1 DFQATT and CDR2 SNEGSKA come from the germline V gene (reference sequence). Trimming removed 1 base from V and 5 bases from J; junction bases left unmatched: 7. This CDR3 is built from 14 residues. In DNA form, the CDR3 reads TGCAGTGCTAGAGCCCAGCGGGAAGGGGAGACCCAGTACTTC. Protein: CSARAQREGETQYF.

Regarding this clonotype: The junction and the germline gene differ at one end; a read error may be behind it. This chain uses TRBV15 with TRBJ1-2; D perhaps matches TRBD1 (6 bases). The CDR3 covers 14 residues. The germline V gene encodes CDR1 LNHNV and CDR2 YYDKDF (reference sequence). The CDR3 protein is CATSREGEKYISLF. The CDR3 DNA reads TGTGCCACCAGCCGGGAGGGGGAGAAGTATATATCTTTGTTC.

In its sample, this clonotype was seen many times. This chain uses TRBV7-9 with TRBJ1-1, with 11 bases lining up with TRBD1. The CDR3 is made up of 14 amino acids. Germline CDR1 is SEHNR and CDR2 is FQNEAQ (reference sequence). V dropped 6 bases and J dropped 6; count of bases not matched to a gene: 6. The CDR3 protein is CASSPGQGVPEAFF. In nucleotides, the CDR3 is TGTGCCAGCAGTCCGGGACAGGGGGTCCCTGAAGCTTTCTTT.

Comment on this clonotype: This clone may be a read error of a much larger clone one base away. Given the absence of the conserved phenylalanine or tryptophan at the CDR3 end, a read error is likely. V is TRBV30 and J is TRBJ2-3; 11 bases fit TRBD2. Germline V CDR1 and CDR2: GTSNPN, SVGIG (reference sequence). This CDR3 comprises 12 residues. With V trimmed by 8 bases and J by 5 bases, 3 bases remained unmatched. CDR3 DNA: TGTGCCGGACTAGCGGGCGAAGATACGCAGTATTCT. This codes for CAGLAGEDTQYS.

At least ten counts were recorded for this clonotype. As DNA, the CDR3 is TGTGCCAGCACCCCCCTAGCGAACCAAGAGACCCAGTACTTC. It specifies CASTPLANQETQYF. The genes are TRBV28 and TRBJ2-5; possible D gene TRBD2, 6 bases. The CDR3 loop spans 14 amino acids. V lost 7 bases, J lost 0 bases, and 12 bases lay in between. The germline V gene encodes CDR1 MDHEN and CDR2 SYDVKM.

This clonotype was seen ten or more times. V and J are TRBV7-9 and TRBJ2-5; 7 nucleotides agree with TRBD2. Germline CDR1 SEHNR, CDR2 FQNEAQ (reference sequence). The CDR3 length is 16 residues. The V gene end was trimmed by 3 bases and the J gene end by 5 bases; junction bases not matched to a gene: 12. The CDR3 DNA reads TGTGCCAGCAGCTTCCCGACTAGCAAGAGCTCTGAGACCCAGTACTTC. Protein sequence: CASSFPTSKSSETQYF.

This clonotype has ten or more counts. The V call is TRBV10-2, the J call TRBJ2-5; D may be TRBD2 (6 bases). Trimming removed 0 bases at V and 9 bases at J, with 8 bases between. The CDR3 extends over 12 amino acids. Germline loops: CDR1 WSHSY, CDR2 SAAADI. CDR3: CASSESREAQYF. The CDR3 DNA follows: TGCGCCAGCAGTGAGTCCAGGGAGGCCCAGTACTTC.

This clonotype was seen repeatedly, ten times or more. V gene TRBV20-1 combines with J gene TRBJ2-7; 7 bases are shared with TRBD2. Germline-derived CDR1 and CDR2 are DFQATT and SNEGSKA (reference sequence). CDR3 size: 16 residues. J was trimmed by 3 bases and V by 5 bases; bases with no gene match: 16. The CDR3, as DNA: TGCAGTGCTCCCGAATACCACTCTAGCGGAGACTACGAGCAGTACTTC. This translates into CSAPEYHSSGDYEQYF.

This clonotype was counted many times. The CDR3 coding sequence is TGTGCCAGCAGTTCTGGACTACGCTCCTACGAGCAGTACTTC. This gives the protein CASSSGLRSYEQYF. V usage is TRBV12-3 or TRBV12-4 and J usage is TRBJ2-7, with D perhaps TRBD2 (6 bases). The V and J ends lost 4 bases and 0 bases respectively, with 10 bases between them. The length of the CDR3 is 14 residues.

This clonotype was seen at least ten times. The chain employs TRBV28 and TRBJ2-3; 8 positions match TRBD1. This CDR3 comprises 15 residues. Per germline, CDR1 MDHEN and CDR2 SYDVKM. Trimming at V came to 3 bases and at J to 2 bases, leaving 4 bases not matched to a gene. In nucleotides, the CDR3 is TGTGCCAGCAGTTTCGGACAGGGAGACACAGATACGCAGTATTTT. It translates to CASSFGQGDTDTQYF.

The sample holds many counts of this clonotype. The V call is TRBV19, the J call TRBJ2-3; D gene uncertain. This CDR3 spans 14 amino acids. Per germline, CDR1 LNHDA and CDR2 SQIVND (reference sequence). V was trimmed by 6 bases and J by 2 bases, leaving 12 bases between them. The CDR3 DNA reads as TGTGCCAGTAGAGGGTGGAACCACACAGATACGCAGTATTTT. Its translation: CASRGWNHTDTQYF. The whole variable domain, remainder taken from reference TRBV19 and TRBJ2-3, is DGGITQSPKYLFRKEGQNVTLSCEQNLNHDAMYWYRQDPGQGLRLIYYSQIVNDFQKGDIAEGYSVSREKKESFPLTVTSAQKNPTAFYLCASRGWNHTDTQYFGPGTRLTVL.

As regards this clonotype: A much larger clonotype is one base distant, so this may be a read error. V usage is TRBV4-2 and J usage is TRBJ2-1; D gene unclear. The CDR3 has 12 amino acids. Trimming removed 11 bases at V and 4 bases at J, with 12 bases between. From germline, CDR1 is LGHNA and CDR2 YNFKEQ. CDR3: CACTLDYNEQFF. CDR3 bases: TGTGCCTGCACCCTAGATTACAATGAGCAGTTCTTC.

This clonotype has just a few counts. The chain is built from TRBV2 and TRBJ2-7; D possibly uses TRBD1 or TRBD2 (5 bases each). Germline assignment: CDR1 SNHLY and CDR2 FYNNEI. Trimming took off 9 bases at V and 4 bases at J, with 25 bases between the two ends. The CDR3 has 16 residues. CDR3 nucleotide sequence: TGTGCCAGACAAGGATCGGGAACAGGCCAGTCGTACGAGCAGTACTTC. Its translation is CARQGSGTGQSYEQYF.

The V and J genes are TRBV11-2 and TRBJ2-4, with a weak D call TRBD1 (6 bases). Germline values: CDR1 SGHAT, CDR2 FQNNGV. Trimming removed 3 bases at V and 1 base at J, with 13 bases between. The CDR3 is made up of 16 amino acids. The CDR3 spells CASSFYRGQAKNIQYF. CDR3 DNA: TGTGCCAGCAGCTTCTATCGCGGACAGGCCAAAAACATTCAGTACTTC.

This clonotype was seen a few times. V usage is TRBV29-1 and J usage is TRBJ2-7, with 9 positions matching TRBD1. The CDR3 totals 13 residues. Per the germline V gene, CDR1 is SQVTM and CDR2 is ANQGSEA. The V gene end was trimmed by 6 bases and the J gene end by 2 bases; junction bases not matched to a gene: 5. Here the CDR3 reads CSVADRGTYEQYF. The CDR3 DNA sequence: TGCAGCGTCGCGGACAGGGGCACCTACGAGCAGTACTTC.

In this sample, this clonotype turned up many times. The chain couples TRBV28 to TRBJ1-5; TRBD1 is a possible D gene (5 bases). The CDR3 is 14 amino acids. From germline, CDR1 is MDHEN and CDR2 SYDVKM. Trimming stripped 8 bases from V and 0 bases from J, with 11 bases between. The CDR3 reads CASSRGHSNQPQHF. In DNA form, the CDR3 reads TGTGCCAGCTCGCGGGGCCATAGCAATCAGCCCCAGCATTTT.

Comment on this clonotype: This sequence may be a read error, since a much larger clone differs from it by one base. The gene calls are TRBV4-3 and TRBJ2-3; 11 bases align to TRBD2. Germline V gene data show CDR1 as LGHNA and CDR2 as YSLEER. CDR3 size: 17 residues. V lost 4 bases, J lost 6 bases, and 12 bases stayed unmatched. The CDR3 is CASSRDGVASGGDTQYF. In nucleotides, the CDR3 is TGCGCCAGCAGCCGAGATGGTGTTGCTAGCGGGGGGGATACGCAGTATTTT.

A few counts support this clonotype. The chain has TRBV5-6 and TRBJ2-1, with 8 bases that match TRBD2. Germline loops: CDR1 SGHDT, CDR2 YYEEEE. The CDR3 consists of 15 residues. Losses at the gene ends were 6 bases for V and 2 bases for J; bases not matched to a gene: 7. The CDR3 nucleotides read TGTGCCAGCAACACACTAGCGGATGCCTACAATGAGCAGTTCTTC. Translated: CASNTLADAYNEQFF.

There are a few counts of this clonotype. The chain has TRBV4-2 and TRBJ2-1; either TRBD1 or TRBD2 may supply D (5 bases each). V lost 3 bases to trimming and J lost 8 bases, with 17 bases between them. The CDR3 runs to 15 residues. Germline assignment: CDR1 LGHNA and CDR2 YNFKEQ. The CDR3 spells CASSHSRDPRYEQFF. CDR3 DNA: TGTGCCAGCAGCCATTCCCGGGACCCCCGTTATGAGCAGTTCTTC.

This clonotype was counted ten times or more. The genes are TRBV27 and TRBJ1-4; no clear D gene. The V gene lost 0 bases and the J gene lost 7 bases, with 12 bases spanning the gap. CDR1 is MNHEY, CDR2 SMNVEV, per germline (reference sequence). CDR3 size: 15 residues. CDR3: CASSLSVGKSEKLFF. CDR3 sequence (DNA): TGTGCCAGCAGTTTATCGGTGGGAAAGAGTGAAAAACTGTTTTTT.

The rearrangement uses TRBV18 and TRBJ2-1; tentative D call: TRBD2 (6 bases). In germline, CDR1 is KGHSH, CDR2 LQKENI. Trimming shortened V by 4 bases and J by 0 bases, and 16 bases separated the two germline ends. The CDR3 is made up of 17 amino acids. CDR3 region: CASSRTDYWDSYNEQFF. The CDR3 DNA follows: TGTGCCAGCTCACGAACGGACTACTGGGACTCCTACAATGAGCAGTTCTTC.